This T cell receptor (beta chain) was retrieved from a study of post-analysis software for immune sequencing data. Looking at the study overall: Relapsing-remitting, secondary progressive and progressive-relapsing multiple sclerosis courses were included.

Germline lookup yields CDR1 SGHTA and CDR2 FQGTGA. This CDR3 comprises 16 residues. General study points: People with multiple sclerosis had a significantly lower normalized Chao1 diversity than controls did. Patients showed TRBV5-6, TRBV5-1 and TRBV20-1 among 4 or 5 TRBV segments more frequent than in controls. Strong co-clustering by F measure was seen for same-batch samples.

TCR beta libraries were prepared from cDNA with unique molecular identifiers. Using its own MiXCR run on the PCR reads, TCRdb lists one record per CDR3 protein. The sample has about 820,000 distinct CDR3 sequences, roughly 50% seen once; the top ten hold 4.6%. Regarding this clonotype: The antigen remains unidentified.

The sample taken for sequencing was blood. The V gene is TRBV7-3, the J gene TRBJ2-5; 11 bases fit TRBD2. The J call may be in error: the DNA end matches TRBJ2-7 better. This clonotype was sampled from a girl between 10 and 17 years old with multiple sclerosis. The CDR3 DNA sequence: TGTGCCAGCAGCTTAACGGGGTTAGCGGGGGGGTTCGAGCAGTACTTC. Translation: CASSLTGLAGGFEQYF.